This TCR beta chain derives from a study of PD-L1 blockade in urothelial cancer. Remarks on this clone: Its cognate antigen is unknown.

With 2 bases clipped from V and 2 bases from J, the junction kept 3 bases outside the gene matches. The germline gives CDR1 SQVTM, CDR2 ANQGSEA. This CDR3 has 15 amino acids. The data were produced by immunoSEQ multiplex PCR, yet TCRdb's version contains in-frame clones alone and is incomplete. The table lists about 50,000 clones, approximately 85% of them singletons. Whole-study results and caveats: Below-median TCR clonality that was measured in pretreatment blood predicted better survival.

The time point was: peripheral blood 6 weeks after treatment start. The clonotype originates from a man aged 45-65 years with urothelial cancer. The sample was PBMCs, taken around atezolizumab (anti-PD-L1) treatment. V usage is TRBV29-1 and J usage is TRBJ2-6; 7 positions agree with TRBD2. The CDR3 spells CSVEWGGAGANVLTF. CDR3 nucleotide sequence: TGCAGCGTTGAATGGGGGGGGGCTGGGGCCAACGTCCTGACTTTC. Using reference TRBV29-1 and TRBJ2-6 for the parts outside the CDR3, the full variable domain is SAVISQKPSRDICQRGTSLTIQCQVDSQVTMMFWYRQQPGQSLTLIATANQGSEATYESGFVIDKFPISRPNLTFSTLTVSNMSPEDSSIYLCSVEWGGAGANVLTFGAGSRLTVL.